These 10 T cell receptor beta chains share one sample of origin, sequenced in a study of T cell repertoires in cytomegalovirus infection. TCRdb processed the reads anew with MiXCR; each CDR3 protein has one entry. The sample holds fewer than 700,000 distinct CDR3 sequences, around 24% seen once. Sequenced material: CD8+ T cells from PBMCs. The receptors were sampled from a human donor in good health (CMV status not recorded). Some clones in this sample may be carry-over from other donors' samples.

This clonotype turned up a few times. The chain links TRBV2 to TRBJ2-3; TRBD2 agrees at 12 bases. The junction had 7 bases not matched to a gene; V was cut back by 6 bases and J by 6 bases. This CDR3 spans 15 amino acids. Germline values: CDR1 SNHLY, CDR2 FYNNEI. The CDR3 nucleotides are TGTGCCAGCAGGAACGGACTAGCGGGAAGTGATACGCAGTATTTT. It yields the protein CASRNGLAGSDTQYF.

The chain joins TRBV19 to TRBJ1-1; perhaps TRBD1 as D (5 bases). The germline V gene has CDR1 LNHDA and CDR2 SQIVND (reference sequence). CDR3 length equals 16 residues. Trimming pared 4 bases from V and 0 bases from J, leaving 15 bases between. The CDR3 reads CASSTRGFSLNTEAFF. CDR3 bases: TGTGCCAGTAGTACCCGGGGCTTTTCCTTGAACACTGAAGCTTTCTTT.

This clonotype occurred a few times. The chain links TRBV12-3 or TRBV12-4 to TRBJ1-5; 8 positions match TRBD1. The CDR3 runs to 12 residues. The trim removed 9 bases at V and 7 bases at J, leaving 5 bases unmatched. CDR3 loop: CASGTGGQPQHF. The CDR3 DNA sequence: TGTGCCAGTGGTACAGGGGGACAGCCCCAGCATTTT.

This clonotype showed up just a few times. CDR3 sequence: CASSQDASSNTGELFF. The CDR3 region has the DNA TGCGCCAGCAGCCAAGATGCCAGCTCGAACACCGGGGAGCTGTTTTTT. The rearrangement uses TRBV4-3 and TRBJ2-2; D ambiguous. The CDR3 consists of 16 residues. V dropped 0 bases and J dropped 0 bases, with 8 bases sitting between them. Germline V gene data show CDR1 as LGHNA and CDR2 as YSLEER.

V gene TRBV10-2 combines with J gene TRBJ2-7; the D is unclear. Germline V gives CDR1 WSHSY, CDR2 SAAADI. V lost 8 bases to trimming and J lost 3 bases, with 11 bases between them. CDR3 length equals 12 residues. Written as DNA, the CDR3 is TGCGCCAGCCGAGCACCGGACTACGAGCAGTACTTC. Residues: CASRAPDYEQYF.

The V and J genes are TRBV13 and TRBJ2-2, with D perhaps assigned TRBD1 or TRBD2 (6 bases each). CDR3 length: 13 amino acids. From germline, CDR1 is PRHDT and CDR2 FYEKMQ (reference sequence). V was cut by 6 bases and J by 3 bases, with 8 bases left in between. CDR3 nucleotide sequence: TGTGCCAGCAGTAGGGGGGACACCGGGGAGCTGTTTTTT. This codes for CASSRGDTGELFF.

This clonotype came up a few times. The chain uses TRBV6-6 and TRBJ2-1, with D perhaps being TRBD1 or TRBD2 (5 bases each). Trimming cost V 4 bases and J 9 bases, with 22 bases left between them. Germline V lookup: CDR1 MNHNY, CDR2 SVGAGI (reference sequence). The CDR3 has 16 amino acids. The CDR3, as DNA: TGTGCCAGCAGTTTCCGTGGCTGGGCTAGTGGGGGTGAGCAGTTCTTC. It encodes CASSFRGWASGGEQFF.

The rearrangement joins TRBV28 to TRBJ2-1; D remains ambiguous. CDR1 MDHEN and CDR2 SYDVKM come from the germline V gene. The V gene lost 6 bases and the J gene lost 10 bases, with 16 bases spanning the gap. The CDR3 runs 13 residues. Written as DNA, the CDR3 is TGTGCCAGCAGACCCTCGACAAGGCGCGAGCAGTTCTTC. Translating it yields CASRPSTRREQFF.

The chain combines TRBV14 with TRBJ1-1; no definite D call. The CDR3 is 15 residues long. Germline-derived CDR1 and CDR2 are SGHDN and FVKESK. The ends were cut back, 0 bases at V and 1 base at J, with 9 bases in the middle. The CDR3 DNA is TGTGCCAGCAGCCAAGAATTTAGGCGGAACACTGAAGCTTTCTTT. Its translation is CASSQEFRRNTEAFF.

This clonotype was counted between two and nine times. The chain couples TRBV13 to TRBJ2-3; 8 bases match TRBD2. CDR3 length: 15 residues. The junction had 8 bases not matched to a gene; V was cut back by 7 bases and J by 2 bases. Germline CDR1 is PRHDT and CDR2 is FYEKMQ (reference sequence). CDR3 sequence (DNA): TGTGCCAGCACCGTAGCGGGGTCTAACACAGATACGCAGTATTTT. This codes for CASTVAGSNTDTQYF.